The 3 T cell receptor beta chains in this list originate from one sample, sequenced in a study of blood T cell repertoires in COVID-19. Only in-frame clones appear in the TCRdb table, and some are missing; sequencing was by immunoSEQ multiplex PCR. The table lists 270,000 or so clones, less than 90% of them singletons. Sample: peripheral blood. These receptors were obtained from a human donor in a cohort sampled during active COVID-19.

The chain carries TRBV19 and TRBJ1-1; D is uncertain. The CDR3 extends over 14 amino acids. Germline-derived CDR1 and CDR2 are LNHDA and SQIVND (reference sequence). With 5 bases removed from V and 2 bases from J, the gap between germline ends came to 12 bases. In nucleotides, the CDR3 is TGTGCCAGTAGTGCCCACCGGGAAAACACTGAAGCTTTCTTT. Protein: CASSAHRENTEAFF.

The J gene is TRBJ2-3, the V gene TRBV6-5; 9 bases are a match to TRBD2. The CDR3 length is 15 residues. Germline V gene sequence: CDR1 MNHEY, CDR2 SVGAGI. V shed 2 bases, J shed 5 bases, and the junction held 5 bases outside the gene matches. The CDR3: CASSYAGGPIDTQYF. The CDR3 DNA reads TGTGCCAGCAGTTACGCGGGAGGGCCGATAGATACGCAGTATTTT.

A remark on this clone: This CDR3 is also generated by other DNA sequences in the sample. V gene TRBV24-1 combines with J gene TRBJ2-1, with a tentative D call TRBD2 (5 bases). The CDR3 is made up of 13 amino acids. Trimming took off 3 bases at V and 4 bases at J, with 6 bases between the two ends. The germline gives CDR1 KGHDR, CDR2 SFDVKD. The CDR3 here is CATSDPGYNEQFF. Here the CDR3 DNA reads TGTGCCACCAGTGATCCGGGGTACAATGAGCAGTTCTTC.